The 24 T cell receptor beta chains listed next were all sequenced from one sample in a study of blood T cells in healthy people across ages. PCR was performed a second time for 7 to 11 cycles using a sample-barcoded 5' primer and a J-beta primer mix. MiXCR was run by TCRdb on the 5' RACE reads, yielding one entry per CDR3 protein. The sample yields some 860,000 distinct CDR3 sequences, roughly three fifths seen once. Sequencing used blood. These receptors were taken from a man aged 40-50 years in good health.

This clonotype has only one observation. The chain joins TRBV11-2 to TRBJ2-1; TRBD1 matches at 9 bases. In germline, CDR1 is SGHAT, CDR2 FQNNGV. This CDR3 is 17 amino acids long. J gave up 4 bases and V 1 base, and 8 bases lay outside the gene matches. CDR3 DNA sequence: TGTGCCAGCAGCTTAGTAGGGGGGACAGGGCAGTACAATGAGCAGTTCTTC. It yields the protein CASSLVGGTGQYNEQFF.

The chain is built from TRBV18 and TRBJ2-1; D possibly corresponds to TRBD1 (5 bases). This CDR3 is built from 16 residues. Germline V gives CDR1 KGHSH, CDR2 LQKENI. V was cut by 3 bases and J by 0 bases, with 12 bases left in between. Written as DNA, the CDR3 is TGTGCCAGCTCACCTATAGACAGAAGCTCCTACAATGAGCAGTTCTTC. The encoded protein is CASSPIDRSSYNEQFF.

The rearrangement links TRBV4-3 to TRBJ2-7, with D possibly TRBD2 on 5 matching bases. Trimming stripped 0 bases from V and 2 bases from J, with 11 bases between. This CDR3 has 15 residues. The germline gives CDR1 LGHNA, CDR2 YSLEER. The CDR3 sequence: CASSQDRSGTYEQYF. As DNA, the CDR3 is TGCGCCAGCAGCCAAGATAGGTCCGGGACCTACGAGCAGTACTTC.

The J gene is TRBJ2-7, the V gene TRBV7-2; no clear D gene. The germline CDR1 and CDR2 sequences are SGHTA and FQGNSA. The CDR3 is made up of 14 amino acids. The V end lost 2 bases, the J end lost 1 base, and 9 bases lay between the germline ends. CDR3 coding DNA: TGTGCCAGCAGCTTACTCCCCATTTCCTACGAGCAGTACTTC. Translating it yields CASSLLPISYEQYF.

The chain has TRBV5-6 and TRBJ2-1, with 10 positions matching TRBD1. Germline V gene lookup returns CDR1 SGHDT and CDR2 YYEEEE. This CDR3 comprises 15 residues. V shed 3 bases, J shed 7 bases, and the junction held 7 bases outside the gene matches. In DNA, the CDR3 is TGTGCCAGCAGCTGGAACCCGGGACAGGGGAATGAGCAGTTCTTC. Translation gives CASSWNPGQGNEQFF.

This clonotype showed up just a few times. The genes are TRBV5-5 and TRBJ2-2; the match to TRBD1 covers 9 bases. Per the germline V gene, CDR1 is SGHKS and CDR2 is YYEKEE (reference sequence). V shed 4 bases, J shed 4 bases, and the junction held 5 bases outside the gene matches. This CDR3 comprises 15 residues. CDR3 amino acids: CASSPGTGITGELFF. Here the CDR3 DNA reads TGTGCCAGCAGCCCAGGGACAGGGATCACCGGGGAGCTGTTTTTT.

This clonotype was picked up a small number of times. The J gene is TRBJ1-2, the V gene TRBV7-9; D uncertain. CDR1 is SEHNR, CDR2 FQNEAQ, per germline (reference sequence). The CDR3 consists of 16 residues. Trimming removed 4 bases at V and 0 bases at J, with 15 bases between. The CDR3 reads CASSSTGKNTNYGYTF. The CDR3 DNA reads TGTGCCAGCAGCTCAACCGGGAAGAATACTAACTATGGCTACACCTTC. The whole variable domain, remainder taken from reference TRBV7-9 and TRBJ1-2, is DTGVSQNPRHKITKRGQNVTFRCDPISEHNRLYWYRQTLGQGPEFLTYFQNEAQLEKSRLLSDRFSAERPKGSFSTLEIQRTEQGDSAMYLCASSSTGKNTNYGYTFGSGTRLTVV.

This clonotype has only one observation. The chain couples TRBV2 to TRBJ1-1; D unclear. CDR1 SNHLY and CDR2 FYNNEI come from the germline V gene. This CDR3 contains 11 residues. Between the trimmed V and J ends, which lost 7 bases and 3 bases, there was a span of 6 bases. The CDR3 is CASTPDTEAFF. The CDR3 DNA reads TGTGCCAGCACACCGGACACTGAAGCTTTCTTT.

This clonotype was counted a few times. The DNA for the CDR3 is TGCGCCAGCAGCCCCGATGCTACAGGGGGGAATCAGCCCCAGCATTTT. Protein sequence: CASSPDATGGNQPQHF. The V and J genes are TRBV5-1 and TRBJ1-5, with TRBD1 matching over 8 bases. The CDR3 is made up of 16 amino acids. With 4 bases clipped from V and 4 bases from J, the junction kept 10 bases outside the gene matches. Germline V gene sequence: CDR1 SGHRS, CDR2 YFSETQ.

This clonotype was seen once. The chain links TRBV20-1 to TRBJ2-5, with 9 bases that match TRBD1. The CDR3 length is 14 residues. Germline V gene sequence: CDR1 DFQATT, CDR2 SNEGSKA (reference sequence). The V and J ends lost 6 bases and 4 bases, in that order; junction bases with no gene match: 9. The DNA of the CDR3 is TGCAGTGCAAGGAAACCGGGACAGGGAGAGACCCAGTACTTC. This translates into CSARKPGQGETQYF.

This clonotype has only a few counts. The chain is built from TRBV7-2 and TRBJ2-5; 9 bases line up with TRBD2. J gave up 4 bases and V 8 bases, and 8 bases lay outside the gene matches. The germline CDR1 and CDR2 sequences are SGHTA and FQGNSA. The CDR3 is made up of 14 amino acids. The CDR3 loop reads CASALGRGGETQYF. DNA for the CDR3: TGTGCCAGCGCACTAGGGCGGGGGGGAGAGACCCAGTACTTC. The full variable domain, with the rest looked up from reference TRBV7-2 and TRBJ2-5, is GAGVSQSPSNKVTEKGKDVELRCDPISGHTALYWYRQSLGQGLEFLIYFQGNSAPDKSGLPSDRFSAERTGGSVSTLTIQRTQQEDSAVYLCASALGRGGETQYFGPGTRLLVL.

The rearrangement links TRBV27 to TRBJ2-5, with D perhaps given as TRBD1 or TRBD2 (7 bases each). Germline CDR1 is MNHEY and CDR2 is SMNVEV (reference sequence). This CDR3 is built from 16 residues. V was trimmed by 6 bases and J by 3 bases, leaving 20 bases between them. As DNA, the CDR3 is TGTGCCAGCAGCGGTCTTGGGGCAGGGGGGGAAGAGACCCAGTACTTC. The encoded protein is CASSGLGAGGEETQYF.

CDR3 region: CASSQERIAGSKQYF. The CDR3 DNA is TGCGCCAGCAGCCAAGAACGGATAGCGGGCTCCAAGCAGTACTTC. This chain uses TRBV4-1 with TRBJ2-5; 7 bases align to TRBD2. Germline V gene sequence: CDR1 MGHRA, CDR2 YSYEKL. V trimming: 0 bases; J trimming: 11 bases; junction bases outside the gene matches: 12. The CDR3 has 15 amino acids.

This chain links TRBV6-1 with TRBJ2-1; TRBD2 agrees at 15 bases. The CDR3 loop spans 15 amino acids. Germline CDR1 reads MNHNS; CDR2 reads SASEGT. Trimming took 5 bases from V and 8 from J; bases not matched to a gene: 4. CDR3 bases: TGTGCCAGCAGTAGGACTAGCGGGGGGGCATATGAGCAGTTCTTC. This encodes CASSRTSGGAYEQFF.

The chain combines TRBV6-2 or TRBV6-3 with TRBJ2-7; D perhaps matches TRBD2 (6 bases). Trimming stripped 9 bases from V and 4 bases from J, with 22 bases between. Germline V gives CDR1 MNHEY, CDR2 SVGEGT. There are 15 residues in the CDR3. The CDR3 sequence: CASSEGPKTSYEQYF. The CDR3 nucleotides are TGTGCCAGTTCGGAGGGCCCCAAAACATCTTACGAGCAGTACTTC.

The chain is built from TRBV3-1 and TRBJ2-4; D unclear. Deletions cut 3 bases from V and 4 bases from J, with 10 bases between. The V gene's germline CDR1 is LGHDT and CDR2 YNNKEL (reference sequence). CDR3 length equals 14 residues. CDR3 nucleotide sequence: TGTGCCAGCAGCCAGCAACAGAGAAAAAACATTCAGTACTTC. It codes for CASSQQQRKNIQYF.

The chain employs TRBV14 and TRBJ1-6; D may be TRBD1 (5 bases). V dropped 0 bases and J dropped 9 bases, with 9 bases sitting between them. The germline V gene encodes CDR1 SGHDN and CDR2 FVKESK. The CDR3 is made up of 14 amino acids. The CDR3 sequence is CASSQDRVASPLHF. The CDR3, as DNA: TGTGCCAGCAGCCAAGACAGGGTTGCTTCACCCCTCCACTTT.

The J gene is TRBJ2-3, the V gene TRBV27, with D possibly being TRBD2 (6 bases). The CDR3 covers 18 residues. The V gene lost 4 bases and the J gene lost 2 bases, with 22 bases spanning the gap. Germline loops: CDR1 MNHEY, CDR2 SMNVEV (reference sequence). CDR3 sequence reads: CASSSILIVGRITDTQYF. CDR3 nucleotides: TGTGCCAGCAGTTCGATCCTTATCGTTGGGAGGATCACAGATACGCAGTATTTT.

V gene TRBV28 combines with J gene TRBJ1-4, with D perhaps TRBD1 (6 bases). The CDR3 has 15 amino acids. V was pared by 5 bases and J by 8 bases, with 18 bases between. The germline V gene has CDR1 MDHEN and CDR2 SYDVKM. The CDR3 loop is CASSISQTGSEKLFF. In DNA, the CDR3 is TGTGCCAGCAGTATCTCCCAAACAGGGTCGGAAAAACTGTTTTTT.

The rearrangement joins TRBV7-2 to TRBJ2-4; D assignment may be TRBD1 or TRBD2 (5 bases each). The J call may be mistaken, given a closer DNA end match to TRBJ2-7. Germline assignment: CDR1 SGHTA and CDR2 FQGNSA. There are 13 residues in the CDR3. The CDR3 protein is CASSYTGTFEQYF. The CDR3 nucleotides read TGTGCCAGCAGTTATACGGGGACGTTCGAGCAGTACTTC.

This clonotype was seen only a few times. The chain couples TRBV29-1 to TRBJ2-3, with D unclear. This CDR3 has 14 amino acids. V gave up 7 bases and J gave up 7 bases, with 21 bases separating them. CDR1 and CDR2 (germline): SQVTM, ANQGSEA. CDR3 sequence reads: CSEITGPTGHTQYF. CDR3 nucleotide sequence: TGCAGCGAAATTACCGGGCCCACGGGCCATACGCAGTATTTT.

V and J are TRBV18 and TRBJ2-4, with D perhaps TRBD1 (6 bases). The V end lost 6 bases, the J end lost 7 bases, and 19 bases lay between the germline ends. Germline V gene data show CDR1 as KGHSH and CDR2 as LQKENI. The CDR3 extends over 15 amino acids. In nucleotides, the CDR3 is TGTGCCAGCTCCCGACCCAGGGGCTTAGAGAACATTCAGTACTTC. Translation gives CASSRPRGLENIQYF.

In its sample, this clonotype was seen many times. V is TRBV20-1 and J is TRBJ2-5; possible D gene TRBD2, 6 bases. The CDR3 loop spans 13 amino acids. Germline CDR1 and CDR2: DFQATT and SNEGSKA (reference sequence). V lost 5 bases and J 4 bases, leaving 14 bases between the germline ends. This CDR3 reads CSAQTSMGETQYF. In DNA form, the CDR3 reads TGCAGTGCTCAGACTAGTATGGGAGAGACCCAGTACTTC.

V usage is TRBV7-9 and J usage is TRBJ2-5; TRBD2 matches at 7 bases. The CDR3 is made up of 14 amino acids. Trimming took 5 bases from V and 1 from J; bases not matched to a gene: 4. Germline loops: CDR1 SEHNR, CDR2 FQNEAQ (reference sequence). CDR3 in DNA: TGTGCCAGCAGCGTAAGGGAGGGCCAAGAGACCCAGTACTTC. Translation gives CASSVREGQETQYF.